This TCR beta chain comes out of a study of CD8 T cells in ankylosing spondylitis. Libraries for TCR beta were made by quantitative 5'-RACE with molecular barcodes. A single record per CDR3 protein comes from TCRdb applying MiXCR to the 5' RACE reads. The sample includes roughly 220,000 distinct CDR3 sequences, around 20% seen only once; the top ten take roughly 42%. A word on this clonotype: Its specificity is unknown.

The study, taken as a whole, reports: About 8 highly homologous variants made up a TCR beta motif, and this motif appeared characteristic of ankylosing spondylitis blood. Relatively scarce in peripheral blood, disease-linked clones were CD8+. Earlier literature documents some of the motif variants in reactive arthritis synovial fluid and blood. Significantly higher representation of disease-linked clones was reported for matched ankylosing spondylitis synovial fluid.

Germline V gene lookup returns CDR1 MNHEY and CDR2 SVGAGI. The CDR3 has 13 residues. V dropped 0 bases and J dropped 3 bases, with 6 bases sitting between them. This clonotype was obtained from a male donor with ankylosing spondylitis. This chain uses TRBV6-5 with TRBJ2-7; no firm D call. The sequenced material came from blood, either unsorted or a sorted T cell fraction (not recorded which). The CDR3 nucleotides are TGTGCCAGCAGTTACTCTGGGGACTACGAGCAGTACTTC. This translates into CASSYSGDYEQYF.